This T cell receptor (beta chain) was profiled in a study of blood T cell repertoires in COVID-19 (dated by TCRdb to 2018 to 2020). Looking at the study overall: The collaborator samples originated in the United States, Italy and Spain and spanned the acute and convalescent phases of COVID-19. Nearly every sample came with metadata listing a de-identified subject ID, COVID-19 status, age in years and sex. The dataset comprised deeply sampled blood TCRbeta repertoires from subjects exposed to, actively infected with, or recovered from COVID-19. The repertoires were released in a freely available public database meant as a resource for research on the immune response to SARS-CoV-2. Where HLA class I and class II types were available, the types were taken from metadata supplied by the sample provider, not from assay-based typing. The material from the prospective study consisted of cDNA or gDNA derived from T cells, B-cell-depleted T cells, or PBMCs. The samples were drawn from the first 160 participants of the ongoing ImmuneRACE study and from 1,254 subjects provided by 6 global collaborators.

TCRbeta CDR3 regions were amplified from genomic DNA using the immunoSEQ Assay, a bias-controlled multiplex PCR. For the original study's pipeline: The number of nucleated cells in each sample was estimated from the amplification of reference gene primers within the assay. Sequence reads were collapsed and filtered to measure the absolute abundance of every unique TCRbeta CDR3 rearrangement. For each sample, productive Simpson clonality was calculated as the square root of Simpson's diversity index across productive rearrangements. Not all clones reach the TCRdb copy of this immuneACCESS table, which keeps in-frame sequences only. Checked studies attribute under half of the gap to unresolved V genes and leave the rest unexplained. D and trimming were read from the DNA, whereas the V and J calls and clone size are those reported in that table. The table for this sample lists about 55,000 clones; roughly 80% of them were counted only once. The top ten clones comprise about 6.2% of the sample.

About this clone itself: The specificity of this receptor is unknown. No much larger clone exists at a distance of one base, and base qualities are not known.

V and J are truncated by 5 bases and 5 bases respectively, leaving an intervening sequence of 18 bases. For CDR1 and CDR2, the germline V gene lists SQVTM and ANQGSEA. The CDR3 goes from the cysteine to the phenylalanine over 14 residues. The only DNA kept is the CDR3, 42 bases in frame from the first base. What the work shows at the level of the full study, not this receptor alone: How much clinical and demographic metadata was included differed by source and by participant, and the metadata was provided uncurated.

Collaborating institutions collected whole blood in K2EDTA tubes following their own protocols. For TCRbeta analysis, collaborators shipped samples as frozen whole blood, isolated PBMCs, or DNA extracted from either of those sample types. The sample taken for sequencing was peripheral blood. The receptor comes from a human donor in a cohort sampled during active or convalescent COVID-19. The chain employs TRBV29-1 and TRBJ2-5; the D gene is perhaps TRBD2, on 7 matching bases. The DNA reads as follows: TGCAGCGTTATAGGAGGGGGGGCAATTGAGACCCAGTACTTC. It encodes CSVIGGGAIETQYF. Extended through the reference TRBV29-1 and TRBJ2-5 proteins, this CDR3 yields the full variable domain: SAVISQKPSRDICQRGTSLTIQCQVDSQVTMMFWYRQQPGQSLTLIATANQGSEATYESGFVIDKFPISRPNLTFSTLTVSNMSPEDSSIYLCSVIGGGAIETQYFGPGTRLLVL.